A selection of T cell receptor beta chains follows, all from one sample in a study of T cell clusters in autoimmune cytopenias. TCRdb reanalyzed the multiplex PCR reads, giving one entry per CDR3 protein sequence and no DNA. Its table records over 650 distinct CDR3 sequences. In addition, the sample was reused for a study of T cell repertoires in aging, cancer and after chemotherapy.

Specimen: peripheral blood. Receptor source: a human donor with chronic lymphocytic leukemia. Each CDR3 is given with its conserved first and last residue. A clone size is listed for some rows: how often the clone was seen (once, few, many), or a class if it is expanded.

v_gene	j_gene	abundance	CDR3aa
TRBV2	TRBJ2-2	NA	CASRPQGAWTEAFF
TRBV7-2	TRBJ2-7	NA	CASSPPGGTYEQYF
TRBV10-3	TRBJ2-5	NA	CAIGGGRSGETQYF
TRBV7-9	TRBJ1-2	medium-sized	CASSLAASNYGYTF
TRBV7-9	TRBJ1-1	medium-sized	CASSFPLNTEAFF
TRBV6-5	TRBJ2-7	large	CASSYTLGRNYEQYF
TRBV11-1	TRBJ1-1	medium-sized	CASSLELGLPTEAFF
TRBV19	TRBJ1-2	large	CASRDVPYGYTF
TRBV7-2	TRBJ2-7	medium-sized	CASSLLRGGGEQYF
TRBV5-4	TRBJ2-3	NA	CASSFPTSVVSTDTQYF
TRBV20-1	TRBJ2-2	medium-sized	CSARNREHTGELFF
TRBV6-2/TRBV6-3	TRBJ2-1	NA	CASSLSAEPPYNEQFF
TRBV18	TRBJ1-2	medium-sized	CASSPADSIYGYTF
TRBV20-1	TRBJ1-1	medium-sized	CSASRTGQRNTEAFF
TRBV7-9	TRBJ2-3	medium-sized	CASSSLGTFSTDTQYF
TRBV7-9	TRBJ1-5	medium-sized	CASSLDGSANQPQHF
TRBV14	TRBJ2-3	NA	CASSDGTGGKTDTQYF
TRBV6-1	TRBJ1-3	large	CASSEDNSGNTIYF
TRBV6-6	TRBJ1-1	medium-sized	CASSSWASNTEAFF
TRBV12-3/TRBV12-4	TRBJ1-6	medium-sized	CASSWGNSPLHF
TRBV20-1	TRBJ2-2	NA	CSAGGGAGGRNTGELFF
TRBV14	TRBJ1-1	large	CASSHGGALGTEAFF
TRBV19	TRBJ2-6	NA	CASSIPGDGANVLTF
TRBV18	TRBJ1-6	large	CASSPGTGGGSPLHF
TRBV14	TRBJ1-2	medium-sized	CASSLRTGSDGYTF
TRBV25-1	TRBJ1-4	NA	CASSAGSTNEKLFF